Each of the 8 T cell receptor beta chains below was sequenced from the same sample in a study of T-cell reconstitution after alpha-beta-depleted transplantation in children (dated by TCRdb to the mid-2010s). The treatment or condition label of this sample denotes: allogeneic hematopoietic cell transplantation with graft depleted of TCRalphabeta T cells and CD19 B cells. The library was prepared using PCR. Reads for this sample came from an Illumina HiSeq 2500. Molecular barcoding was employed in the preparation of TCR libraries, with unique molecular identifiers being used to normalize TCRbeta repertoire quantification. Through fastp at Q25 and MiXCR, TCRdb rebuilt clones from the public reads, retaining in-frame beta chains. Rows are combined by CDR3 protein, so each entry shows the most common genes and DNA. In all, the sample holds hundreds of thousands of distinct CDR3 sequences, and approximately 8.4% of those were seen once. The ten most abundant clones make up less than 40% of the sample.

The specimen comprised PBMCs, mostly from graft donor cells, sampled 360 days after TCRalphabeta/CD19-depleted stem cell transplant. The source is a male patient between 2 and 10 years old who had a stem cell transplant for acute myeloid leukemia, so the T cells may come from the graft donor.

The J gene is TRBJ2-3, the V gene TRBV24-1; D tentatively reads TRBD1 or TRBD2 (5 bases each). The ends were cut back, 4 bases at V and 6 bases at J, with 16 bases in the middle. The germline gives CDR1 KGHDR, CDR2 SFDVKD. This CDR3 region has 15 residues. CDR3 DNA sequence: TGTGCCACCAGTGACACAAGGGACCCCCGGGATACGCAGTATTTT. Residues: CATSDTRDPRDTQYF.

This clonotype has only a few counts. The chain is built from TRBV7-9 and TRBJ2-7; D might be TRBD1 or TRBD2, each matching 5 bases. With 1 base removed from V and 0 bases from J, the gap between germline ends came to 7 bases. The CDR3 runs to 14 residues. The V gene's germline CDR1 is SEHNR and CDR2 FQNEAQ (reference sequence). In DNA form, the CDR3 reads TGTGCCAGCAGCTTAGAGGGGAGCTCCTACGAGCAGTACTTC. Translated: CASSLEGSSYEQYF. Based on the CDR3 plus reference TRBV7-9 and TRBJ2-7, the full variable domain is DTGVSQNPRHKITKRGQNVTFRCDPISEHNRLYWYRQTLGQGPEFLTYFQNEAQLEKSRLLSDRFSAERPKGSFSTLEIQRTEQGDSAMYLCASSLEGSSYEQYFGPGTRLTVT.

Only a few counts were recorded for this clonotype. V is TRBV11-1 and J is TRBJ2-2; 9 nucleotides line up with TRBD1. CDR3 length: 15 amino acids. Trimming removed 3 bases from V and 6 bases from J; junction bases left unmatched: 5. In germline, CDR1 is SGHAT, CDR2 FQDESV (reference sequence). CDR3 nucleotides: TGTGCCAGCAGCTTTCCGGGACAGGGTTCCGGGGAGCTGTTTTTT. This translates into CASSFPGQGSGELFF.

The table lists this clonotype with many counts. This chain joins TRBV7-2 and TRBJ2-1, with 8 nucleotides matching TRBD2. J was trimmed by 0 bases and V by 5 bases; bases with no gene match: 3. The germline gives CDR1 SGHTA, CDR2 FQGNSA. CDR3 length: 15 residues. CDR3 amino acids: CASSTSGGSYNEQFF. CDR3 sequence (DNA): TGTGCCAGCAGCACGAGCGGGGGCTCCTACAATGAGCAGTTCTTC.

This clonotype was seen repeatedly, ten times or more. The rearrangement joins TRBV7-2 to TRBJ1-3; possibly TRBD1 for D (6 bases). The CDR3 runs 15 residues. Germline assignment: CDR1 SGHTA and CDR2 FQGNSA. The V gene lost 1 base and the J gene lost 4 bases, with 11 bases spanning the gap. The CDR3 loop reads CASSLEQGSGNTIYF. The CDR3 DNA sequence: TGTGCCAGCAGCTTAGAACAGGGATCCGGAAACACCATATATTTT. The whole variable domain, remainder taken from reference TRBV7-2 and TRBJ1-3, is GAGVSQSPSNKVTEKGKDVELRCDPISGHTALYWYRQSLGQGLEFLIYFQGNSAPDKSGLPSDRFSAERTGGSVSTLTIQRTQQEDSAVYLCASSLEQGSGNTIYFGEGSWLTVV.

This clonotype was seen only once. The V call is TRBV10-3, the J call TRBJ2-3; 13 nucleotides align to TRBD2. Looked up from germline, CDR1 is ENHRY and CDR2 is SYGVKD. Trimming removed 2 bases from V and 2 bases from J; junction bases left unmatched: 10. The CDR3 is 19 amino acids. CDR3 in DNA: TGTGCCATCAGTGAGCCGAATAGAGGACTAGCGGGAGACACAGATACGCAGTATTTT. This codes for CAISEPNRGLAGDTDTQYF.

At least ten counts were recorded for this clonotype. This chain joins TRBV12-3 or TRBV12-4 and TRBJ1-2; D unclear. V lost 7 bases and J lost 3, with 21 bases in between. There are 16 residues in the CDR3. The CDR3 here is CASTRQARTMYYGYTF. The CDR3 DNA reads as TGTGCCAGCACGCGCCAGGCACGAACAATGTACTATGGCTACACCTTC.

The chain is built from TRBV27 and TRBJ2-1, with D hard to call. The CDR3 sequence is 12 residues long. Trimming removed 5 bases from V and 7 bases from J, with 9 bases in between. The germline gives CDR1 MNHEY, CDR2 SMNVEV (reference sequence). CDR3 DNA: TGTGCCAGCAGTAGCCAAACAAATGAGCAGTTCTTC. It specifies CASSSQTNEQFF.